The T cell receptor (beta chain) described here comes from a study of neoadjuvant anti-PD-1 for oral cavity cancer. Germline CDR1 reads MNHNY; CDR2 reads SVGAGI (reference sequence). V was pared by 6 bases and J by 1 base, with 13 bases between. The CDR3 is 15 amino acids. Study results and caveats: Higher pretreatment blood Treg/Th17 ratios correlated with higher pretreatment blood and lower post-treatment tumor TCRbeta clonality.

Sequenced by immunoSEQ multiplex PCR; TCRdb stores in-frame clones only, minus some. The sample yields approximately 32,000 clones, just under 90% seen once. Sample share makes this clone medium-sized. The antigen is not known. The source is a person aged 35-79 years with oral cavity squamous cell carcinoma. This material consisted of PBMCs, taken before nivolumab (anti-PD-1) treatment. V usage is TRBV6-6 and J usage is TRBJ2-4, with D tentatively TRBD1 (6 bases). The chain's CDR3 is CASSSFTGAKNIQYF. The CDR3 DNA is TGTGCCAGCAGCTCCTTCACAGGGGCCAAAAACATTCAGTACTTC.